The clone carrying this T cell receptor beta chain has a count of ten or more. Antigen specificity is unknown. TCRdb re-called the reads with MiXCR, one entry per CDR3 protein. The sample yields about half a million distinct CDR3 sequences, 25% to 35% seen once. The V and J ends lost 1 base and 2 bases respectively, with 9 bases between them. The CDR3 sequence is 15 residues long. From germline, CDR1 is SGHTA and CDR2 FQGNSA. The record originates from a study of T cell repertoires in cytomegalovirus infection. Study as a whole: Indicated by public TCR beta signatures were CMV infection and matching HLA type.

The sequence derives from a human donor in good health (CMV status not recorded). Some clones in this sample may be carry-over from other donors' samples. This chain connects TRBV7-2 to TRBJ1-5; D may be TRBD1 (5 bases). The sequences come from cultured PBMCs, collected from culture after CMV antigen stimulation. In nucleotides, the CDR3 is TGTGCCAGCAGCTTAGAGGGACCGGGCAATCAGCCCCAGCATTTT. Its protein product is CASSLEGPGNQPQHF.